The clone carrying this TCR beta chain was observed a handful of times. Its antigen is as yet unknown. The data were taken from a study of beta chain features in type 1 diabetes. On the study more broadly: Sorted cells numbering around 100,000,000 were examined across all samples.

Heparinised blood was drawn once per donor, averaging about 0.11 L. Study results and limitations: Moderate but significant shortening of TCRB CDR3s was recorded in all four CD4+ subsets from Type 1 diabetes patients. Sequencing used cDNA, and cells with high TCR expression could therefore be over-represented. The analysis here could not establish whether HLA type shapes TCRB rearrangement.

All of the isolated RNA was reverse transcribed, so expressed TCRB transcripts were sequenced. The repertoire was sequenced with immunoSEQ multiplex PCR; TCRdb's copy has only in-frame clones and lacks some. The repertoire holds 250,000 or so clones, with over 11% as singletons. Trimming stripped 6 bases from V and 7 bases from J, with 15 bases between. In germline, CDR1 is MDHEN, CDR2 SYDVKM. The CDR3 is 13 residues long. The sequenced sample consisted of naive CD4+ T cells from blood. The V and J genes are TRBV28 and TRBJ1-2; D unresolved. The source is a man aged 25-40 years with type 1 diabetes. Here the CDR3 reads CASSLHGKGGYTF. CDR3 nucleotides: TGTGCCAGCAGCCTTCACGGGAAGGGTGGCTACACCTTC.